The rows below give T cell receptor beta chains drawn from one sample of a study of blood T cell repertoires in COVID-19. Using immunoSEQ multiplex PCR, the repertoire was profiled, and TCRdb retains in-frame clones only, with some absent. The sample consists of 75,000 to 80,000 clones, 88% of them appearing once. What was sequenced was peripheral blood. These receptors all stem from a human donor in a cohort sampled during active COVID-19. Both conserved end residues are part of each CDR3. D genes are given only for firm matches. Clone size is given for some rows only: seen once, a few or many times, or a class if the clone is expanded.

CDR3aa: CASKEGLAGKSSYNEQFF; CDR3nt: TGTGCCAGCAAAGAGGGGCTAGCGGGAAAGAGCTCCTACAATGAGCAGTTCTTC; j_gene: TRBJ2-1; d_gene: TRBD2; abundance: once; v_gene: TRBV2
CDR3aa: CASSAGTAHNSPLHF; CDR3nt: TGTGCCAGCAGCGCGGGGACAGCCCATAATTCACCCCTCCACTTT; j_gene: TRBJ1-6; d_gene: TRBD1; abundance: NA; v_gene: TRBV9
CDR3aa: CASTADRVGQFF; CDR3nt: TGTGCCAGCACCGCCGACAGGGTTGGGCAGTTCTTC; j_gene: TRBJ2-1; d_gene: TRBD1; abundance: NA; v_gene: TRBV2
CDR3aa: CASSYSGEGWREQYF; CDR3nt: TGTGCCAGCAGTTACTCGGGGGAGGGCTGGCGCGAGCAGTACTTC; j_gene: TRBJ2-7; d_gene: TRBD2; abundance: NA; v_gene: TRBV6-5
CDR3aa: CASSQGLEGNTEAFF; CDR3nt: TGCGCCAGCAGCCAAGGTCTTGAGGGGAACACTGAAGCTTTCTTT; j_gene: TRBJ1-1; d_gene: NA; abundance: NA; v_gene: TRBV4-3
CDR3aa: CASSLRGDREETQYF; CDR3nt: TGTGCCAGCAGCTTAAGAGGGGACAGAGAAGAGACCCAGTACTTC; j_gene: TRBJ2-5; d_gene: TRBD1; abundance: NA; v_gene: TRBV7-8
CDR3aa: CASSLAQGLETQYF; CDR3nt: TGTGCCAGCAGCTTAGCGCAGGGGTTGGAGACCCAGTACTTC; j_gene: TRBJ2-5; d_gene: NA; abundance: NA; v_gene: TRBV7-9
CDR3aa: CASSPRASGGLYEQYF; CDR3nt: TGTGCCAGCAGCCCTCGAGCGAGCGGGGGCCTTTACGAGCAGTACTTC; j_gene: TRBJ2-7; d_gene: TRBD2; abundance: NA; v_gene: TRBV9
CDR3aa: CASNGQGSHQPQHF; CDR3nt: TGTGCCAGCAATGGACAGGGTTCACATCAGCCCCAGCATTTT; j_gene: TRBJ1-5; d_gene: TRBD1; abundance: NA; v_gene: TRBV2
CDR3aa: CASGTSGSYEQYF; CDR3nt: TGTGCCAGCGGGACTAGCGGGAGTTACGAGCAGTACTTC; j_gene: TRBJ2-7; d_gene: TRBD2; abundance: few; v_gene: TRBV6-5
CDR3aa: CASSQQDTQYF; CDR3nt: TGTGCCAGTAGCCAACAAGATACGCAGTATTTT; j_gene: TRBJ2-3; d_gene: NA; abundance: once; v_gene: TRBV19
CDR3aa: CASSITGEDSPLHF; CDR3nt: TGTGCCAGTAGTATAACAGGGGAGGATTCACCCCTCCACTTT; j_gene: TRBJ1-6; d_gene: TRBD1; abundance: NA; v_gene: TRBV19
CDR3aa: CASSLDRDRNNNEQFF; CDR3nt: TGTGCCAGCAGCTTAGACCGGGACAGGAATAACAATGAGCAGTTCTTC; j_gene: TRBJ2-1; d_gene: TRBD1; abundance: once; v_gene: TRBV7-4
CDR3aa: CASSKVVNRANYGYTF; CDR3nt: TGTGCCAGCAGCAAGGTCGTGAACAGGGCTAACTATGGCTACACCTTC; j_gene: TRBJ1-2; d_gene: NA; abundance: NA; v_gene: TRBV21-1
CDR3aa: CASSLDRKETQYF; CDR3nt: TGTGCCAGCAGTCTGGACAGGAAAGAGACCCAGTACTTC; j_gene: TRBJ2-5; d_gene: TRBD1; abundance: NA; v_gene: TRBV6-2/TRBV6-3
CDR3aa: CASSLDGSPLSGNTIYF; CDR3nt: TGCGCCAGCAGCTTGGATGGGAGTCCTCTTTCTGGAAACACCATATATTTT; j_gene: TRBJ1-3; d_gene: NA; abundance: NA; v_gene: TRBV5-1
CDR3aa: CASSEQGYADTQYF; CDR3nt: TGTGCCAGCAGTGAACAGGGATATGCAGATACGCAGTATTTT; j_gene: TRBJ2-3; d_gene: NA; abundance: NA; v_gene: TRBV2
CDR3aa: CASRADMLYGYTF; CDR3nt: TGTGCCAGCAGAGCAGACATGCTCTATGGCTACACCTTC; j_gene: TRBJ1-2; d_gene: NA; abundance: NA; v_gene: TRBV2
CDR3aa: CASSPLPGQGAGETQYF; CDR3nt: TGTGCCAGCTCACCCCTACCGGGACAGGGGGCAGGAGAGACCCAGTACTTC; j_gene: TRBJ2-5; d_gene: TRBD1; abundance: NA; v_gene: TRBV18
CDR3aa: CASSLSGSSYEQYF; CDR3nt: TGTGCCAGCAGCTTAAGTGGGAGCTCCTACGAGCAGTACTTC; j_gene: TRBJ2-7; d_gene: NA; abundance: NA; v_gene: TRBV13
CDR3aa: CASSKDGIYNEQFF; CDR3nt: TGTGCCAGCAGCAAAGACGGTATTTACAATGAGCAGTTCTTC; j_gene: TRBJ2-1; d_gene: NA; abundance: NA; v_gene: TRBV21-1
CDR3aa: CSGDPGGTDTQYF; CDR3nt: TGCAGCGGTGATCCAGGGGGTACAGATACGCAGTATTTT; j_gene: TRBJ2-3; d_gene: TRBD1; abundance: NA; v_gene: TRBV29-1
CDR3aa: CASSPSLQNTEAFF; CDR3nt: TGTGCCAGCAGCCCATCCTTACAGAACACTGAAGCTTTCTTT; j_gene: TRBJ1-1; d_gene: NA; abundance: once; v_gene: TRBV5-8
CDR3aa: CASSFSVGAKEQFF; CDR3nt: TGTGCCAGCAGCTTCTCCGTGGGGGCGAAGGAGCAGTTCTTC; j_gene: TRBJ2-1; d_gene: NA; abundance: NA; v_gene: TRBV7-2
CDR3aa: CASSRTASTDTQYF; CDR3nt: TGTGCCAGTAGTAGGACAGCTAGCACAGATACGCAGTATTTT; j_gene: TRBJ2-3; d_gene: NA; abundance: NA; v_gene: TRBV19
CDR3aa: CASSLAGYGTEAFF; CDR3nt: TGTGCCAGCAGCTTAGCCGGGTATGGCACTGAAGCTTTCTTT; j_gene: TRBJ1-1; d_gene: NA; abundance: NA; v_gene: TRBV11-2
CDR3aa: CASSLKGQGYGYEQYF; CDR3nt: TGTGCCAGCAGTCTAAAGGGACAGGGATATGGGTACGAGCAGTACTTC; j_gene: TRBJ2-7; d_gene: TRBD1; abundance: NA; v_gene: TRBV7-8
CDR3aa: CASSILAGAYEQYF; CDR3nt: TGTGCCAGTAGTATCCTTGCGGGAGCCTACGAGCAGTACTTC; j_gene: TRBJ2-7; d_gene: TRBD2; abundance: NA; v_gene: TRBV19
CDR3aa: CASSVERGALGYTF; CDR3nt: TGTGCCAGCAGCGTCGAAAGGGGCGCTTTGGGCTACACCTTC; j_gene: TRBJ1-2; d_gene: NA; abundance: NA; v_gene: TRBV7-9
CDR3aa: CASKVLAEYNEQFF; CDR3nt: TGTGCCAGTAAGGTACTAGCGGAGTACAATGAGCAGTTCTTC; j_gene: TRBJ2-1; d_gene: TRBD2; abundance: NA; v_gene: TRBV19
CDR3aa: CASSVDPLAREETQYF; CDR3nt: TGTGCCAGCAGCGTAGATCCACTCGCCAGGGAAGAGACCCAGTACTTC; j_gene: TRBJ2-5; d_gene: NA; abundance: once; v_gene: TRBV9
CDR3aa: CASSEASGSPKTQYF; CDR3nt: TGTGCCAGCAGTGAAGCGTCGGGTTCACCAAAGACCCAGTACTTC; j_gene: TRBJ2-5; d_gene: NA; abundance: NA; v_gene: TRBV2
CDR3aa: CASSLEGPQPQHF; CDR3nt: TGTGCCAGCAGCTTGGAGGGGCCCCAGCCCCAGCATTTT; j_gene: TRBJ1-5; d_gene: NA; abundance: few; v_gene: TRBV7-9
CDR3aa: CASSYGTSGTYEQYF; CDR3nt: TGTGCCAGCAGTTACGGGACTAGCGGAACCTACGAGCAGTACTTC; j_gene: TRBJ2-7; d_gene: TRBD2; abundance: NA; v_gene: TRBV27
CDR3aa: CAIRSGGLGAFF; CDR3nt: TGTGCCATCCGTTCCGGGGGATTGGGCGCTTTCTTT; j_gene: TRBJ1-1; d_gene: NA; abundance: NA; v_gene: TRBV10-3
CDR3aa: CASSPLILGGNTEAFF; CDR3nt: TGTGCCAGCTCACCACTTATTTTGGGGGGGAACACTGAAGCTTTCTTT; j_gene: TRBJ1-1; d_gene: NA; abundance: NA; v_gene: TRBV18
CDR3aa: CAWSPASGSEQYF; CDR3nt: TGTGCCTGGAGCCCGGCATCGGGGTCTGAGCAGTACTTC; j_gene: TRBJ2-7; d_gene: NA; abundance: NA; v_gene: TRBV30
CDR3aa: CASSQDPFGAVLF; CDR3nt: TGTGCCAGCAGCCAAGATCCTTTCGGTGCGGTCCTTTTT; j_gene: TRBJ2-3; d_gene: NA; abundance: NA; v_gene: TRBV3-1/TRBV3-2
CDR3aa: CASSLTSGRGNEQFF; CDR3nt: TGTGCCAGCAGCTTAACGAGCGGGAGGGGCAATGAGCAGTTCTTC; j_gene: TRBJ2-1; d_gene: TRBD2; abundance: NA; v_gene: TRBV7-9
CDR3aa: CASSQEGTGQGYTF; CDR3nt: TGCGCCAGCAGCCAAGAGGGGACAGGGCAAGGCTACACCTTC; j_gene: TRBJ1-2; d_gene: TRBD1; abundance: NA; v_gene: TRBV4-3
CDR3aa: CATSRDLSLRSEAFF; CDR3nt: TGTGCCACCAGCAGAGATTTATCCCTTAGGAGTGAAGCTTTCTTT; j_gene: TRBJ1-1; d_gene: NA; abundance: NA; v_gene: TRBV15
CDR3aa: CSVEGQGGTDTQYF; CDR3nt: TGCAGCGTTGAGGGGCAGGGTGGCACAGATACGCAGTATTTT; j_gene: TRBJ2-3; d_gene: NA; abundance: NA; v_gene: TRBV29-1
CDR3aa: CASSLGAGGVYEQYF; CDR3nt: TGTGCCAGCAGCTTAGGAGCGGGGGGGGTCTACGAGCAGTACTTC; j_gene: TRBJ2-7; d_gene: TRBD2; abundance: NA; v_gene: TRBV7-2
CDR3aa: CSVRVQGDGTQYF; CDR3nt: TGCAGCGTTAGAGTTCAGGGGGACGGGACCCAGTACTTC; j_gene: TRBJ2-5; d_gene: TRBD1; abundance: once; v_gene: TRBV29-1
CDR3aa: CASSQAGTGGHEQYF; CDR3nt: TGTGCCAGCAGCCAAGCCGGGACAGGGGGCCACGAGCAGTACTTC; j_gene: TRBJ2-7; d_gene: TRBD1; abundance: NA; v_gene: TRBV3-1/TRBV3-2
CDR3aa: CASSLEGSAGELFF; CDR3nt: TGTGCCAGCAGCTTGGAAGGAAGCGCCGGGGAGCTGTTTTTT; j_gene: TRBJ2-2; d_gene: NA; abundance: NA; v_gene: TRBV5-6
CDR3aa: CASSEYGNTIYF; CDR3nt: TGTGCCAGCAGTGAATATGGAAACACCATATATTTT; j_gene: TRBJ1-3; d_gene: NA; abundance: NA; v_gene: TRBV2
CDR3aa: CASSADRETYEQYF; CDR3nt: TGTGCCAGTAGTGCGGACAGGGAGACCTACGAGCAGTACTTC; j_gene: TRBJ2-7; d_gene: TRBD1; abundance: NA; v_gene: TRBV19
CDR3aa: CASSYTVAGGPEQYF; CDR3nt: TGTGCCAGCAGTTACACTGTAGCGGGAGGGCCAGAGCAGTACTTC; j_gene: TRBJ2-7; d_gene: TRBD2; abundance: few; v_gene: TRBV6-6
CDR3aa: CASSSWDTLRGNTIYF; CDR3nt: TGTGCCAGCAGCTCATGGGACACCCTTAGAGGAAACACCATATATTTT; j_gene: TRBJ1-3; d_gene: NA; abundance: NA; v_gene: TRBV11-2
CDR3aa: CASSLEMAPGPDTQYF; CDR3nt: TGTGCCAGCAGCTTGGAAATGGCCCCAGGGCCAGATACGCAGTATTTT; j_gene: TRBJ2-3; d_gene: NA; abundance: NA; v_gene: TRBV5-6
CDR3aa: CASSETGSLNYGYTF; CDR3nt: TGTGCCAGCAGTGAGACAGGGAGCCTTAACTATGGCTACACCTTC; j_gene: TRBJ1-2; d_gene: TRBD1; abundance: NA; v_gene: TRBV6-1
CDR3aa: CATSREADGYTF; CDR3nt: TGTGCCACCAGCAGAGAGGCGGATGGCTACACCTTC; j_gene: TRBJ1-2; d_gene: NA; abundance: once; v_gene: TRBV15
CDR3aa: CASSLVSSYGYTF; CDR3nt: TGTGCCAGCAGCTTAGTGTCCAGCTATGGCTACACCTTC; j_gene: TRBJ1-2; d_gene: NA; abundance: NA; v_gene: TRBV7-9